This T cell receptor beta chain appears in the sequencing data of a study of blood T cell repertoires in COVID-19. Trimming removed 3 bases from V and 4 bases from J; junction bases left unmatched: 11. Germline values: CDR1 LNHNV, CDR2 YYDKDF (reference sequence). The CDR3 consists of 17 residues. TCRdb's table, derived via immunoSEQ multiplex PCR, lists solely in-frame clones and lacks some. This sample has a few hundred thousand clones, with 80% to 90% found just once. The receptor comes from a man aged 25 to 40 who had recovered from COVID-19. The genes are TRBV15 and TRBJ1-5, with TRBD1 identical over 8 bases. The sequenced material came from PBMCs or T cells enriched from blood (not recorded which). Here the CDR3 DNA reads TGTGCCACCAGCAGTCGGCCGACAGGGGCCCTGAATCAGCCCCAGCATTTT. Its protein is CATSSRPTGALNQPQHF.